This TCR beta chain came from a study of blood T cell repertoires in COVID-19. Study summary: T cells, B-cell-depleted T cells, or PBMCs supplied cDNA or gDNA.

As handled by the study authors: Amplification of reference gene primers provided the estimated nucleated cell counts. The data were produced by immunoSEQ multiplex PCR, yet TCRdb's version contains in-frame clones alone and is incomplete. V, J and clone size reflect that table, while D and trimming were determined from the DNA. Of 250,000 to 300,000 clones listed, approximately 88% are singletons. CDR3 length: 16 amino acids. The J segment lost 9 bases and the V segment lost 0 bases, leaving 6 bases of the junction unmatched. Germline lookup yields CDR1 SGHTA and CDR2 FQGTGA. The chain carries TRBV7-3 and TRBJ2-1, with 12 bases lining up with TRBD2. The TCR comes from a man aged 45-65 years with acute or convalescent COVID-19. The specimen sequenced was peripheral blood. The CDR3 reads CASSLTAGLAGSEQFF. In DNA form, the CDR3 reads TGTGCCAGCAGCTTAACGGCCGGACTAGCGGGGTCTGAGCAGTTCTTC.